This TCR beta chain emerged from a study of tumor-infiltrating lymphocytes in primary liver carcinoma. cDNA specific to TCR beta was made from approximately 0.55 ug of total RNA, with a constant-region primer employed for priming. Investigators got TCR beta libraries out of three nested multiplex PCR rounds, done with slightly modified ARM-PCR. The first two PCR rounds used TRBV1-TRBV30 forward primers with a C-beta reverse primer, roughly 11 cycles each. TCRdb used MiXCR to reprocess the multiplex PCR reads, holding one entry per CDR3 protein. The sample comprises approximately 92,000 distinct CDR3 sequences, around 63% of which are singletons, and around 9.5% rests with the top ten. Between about 18 and 33 mg of unsorted bulk tissue served as the source from which RNA and DNA were co-extracted. This clonotype is a singleton in its sample. Its matching antigen is unknown. Study-level points and caveats: Tumors reached a significantly greater top-250-clone fraction than blood did (p = 0.039).

This CDR3 spans 15 amino acids. CDR1 and CDR2 from the germline V gene are SGHNT and YENEEA. Trimming took 5 bases from V and 7 from J; bases not matched to a gene: 6. V usage is TRBV11-3 and J usage is TRBJ2-1, with 12 bases fitting TRBD2. Sequencing was done on a sample of liver tumor tissue from sampling region 5. Sample subset: tumor region T5, tumor centre. This TCR derives from a woman aged 60-75 years with primary liver carcinoma and hepatitis B virus infection. The CDR3 is CASSARLAGANEQFF. CDR3 DNA: TGTGCCAGCAGCGCGAGACTAGCGGGAGCGAATGAGCAGTTCTTC.